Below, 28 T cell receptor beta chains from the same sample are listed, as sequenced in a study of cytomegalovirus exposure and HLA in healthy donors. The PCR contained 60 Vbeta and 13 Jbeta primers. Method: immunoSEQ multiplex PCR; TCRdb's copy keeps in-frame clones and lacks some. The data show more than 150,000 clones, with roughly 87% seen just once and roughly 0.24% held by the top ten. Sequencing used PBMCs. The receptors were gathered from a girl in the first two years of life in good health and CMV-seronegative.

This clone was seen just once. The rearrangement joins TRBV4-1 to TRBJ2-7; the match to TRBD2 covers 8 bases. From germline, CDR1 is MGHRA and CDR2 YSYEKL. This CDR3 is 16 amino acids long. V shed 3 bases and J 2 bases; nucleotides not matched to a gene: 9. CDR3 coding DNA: TGCGCCAGCAGCCAGATGGAGCGGGGGATTCCCTACGAGCAGTACTTC. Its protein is CASSQMERGIPYEQYF.

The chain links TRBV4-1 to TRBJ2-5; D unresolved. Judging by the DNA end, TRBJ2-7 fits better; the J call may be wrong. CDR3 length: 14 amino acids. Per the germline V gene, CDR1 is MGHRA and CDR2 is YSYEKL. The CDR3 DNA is TGCGCCAGCAGCCCTGCGGCAGTACCTACCGAGCAGTACTTC. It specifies CASSPAAVPTEQYF.

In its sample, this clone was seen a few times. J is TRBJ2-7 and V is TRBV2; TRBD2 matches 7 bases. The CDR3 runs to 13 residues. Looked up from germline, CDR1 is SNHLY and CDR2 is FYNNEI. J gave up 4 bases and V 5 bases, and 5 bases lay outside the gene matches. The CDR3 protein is CASSPGLSYEQYF. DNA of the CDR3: TGTGCCAGCAGTCCGGGACTATCTTACGAGCAGTACTTC.

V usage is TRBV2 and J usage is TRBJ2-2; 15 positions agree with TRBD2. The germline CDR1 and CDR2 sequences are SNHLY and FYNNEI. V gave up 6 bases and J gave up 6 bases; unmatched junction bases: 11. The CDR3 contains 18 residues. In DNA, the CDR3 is TGTGCCAGCAGCCCTCGGACTAGCGGGAGGGTCGGGGCCGGGGAGCTGTTTTTT. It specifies CASSPRTSGRVGAGELFF.

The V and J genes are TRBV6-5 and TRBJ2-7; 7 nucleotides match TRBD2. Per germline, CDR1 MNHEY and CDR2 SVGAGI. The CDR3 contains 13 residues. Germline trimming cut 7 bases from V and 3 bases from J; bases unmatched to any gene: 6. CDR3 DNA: TGTGCCAGCACCCAGAGCGGGGACTACGAGCAGTACTTC. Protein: CASTQSGDYEQYF.

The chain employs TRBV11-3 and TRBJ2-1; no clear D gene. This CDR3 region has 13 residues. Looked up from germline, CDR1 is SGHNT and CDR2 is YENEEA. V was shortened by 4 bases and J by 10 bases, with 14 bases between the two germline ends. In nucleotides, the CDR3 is TGTGCCAGCAGCTCGGCAGTCGAGCGAGAGCAGTTCTTC. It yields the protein CASSSAVEREQFF.

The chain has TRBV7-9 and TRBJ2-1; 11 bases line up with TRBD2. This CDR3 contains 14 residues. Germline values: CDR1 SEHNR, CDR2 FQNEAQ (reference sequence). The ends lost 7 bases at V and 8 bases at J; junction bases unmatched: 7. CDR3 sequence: CASKVAGGLHEQFF. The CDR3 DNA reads TGTGCCAGCAAAGTAGCGGGAGGGTTACATGAGCAGTTCTTC.

In DNA, the CDR3 is TGTGCCAGCAGTGGGACAGACAGGGTAAATTCACCCCTCCACTTT. This codes for CASSGTDRVNSPLHF. The V gene is TRBV6-1, the J gene TRBJ1-6, with TRBD1 matching 7 bases. The CDR3 consists of 15 residues. The V gene end was trimmed by 4 bases and the J gene end by 7 bases; junction bases not matched to a gene: 7. Per the germline V gene, CDR1 is MNHNS and CDR2 is SASEGT.

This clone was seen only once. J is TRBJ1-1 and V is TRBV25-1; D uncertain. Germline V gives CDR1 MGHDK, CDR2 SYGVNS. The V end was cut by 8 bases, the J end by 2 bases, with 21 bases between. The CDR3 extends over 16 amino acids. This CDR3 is CASLGLNLEANTEAFF. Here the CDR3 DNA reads TGTGCCAGCTTAGGACTGAATTTAGAAGCCAACACTGAAGCTTTCTTT. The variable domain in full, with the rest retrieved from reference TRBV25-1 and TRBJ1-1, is EADIYQTPRYLVIGTGKKITLECSQTMGHDKMYWYQQDPGMELHLIHYSYGVNSTEKGDLSSESTVSRIRTEHFPLTLESARPSHTSQYLCASLGLNLEANTEAFFGQGTRLTVV.

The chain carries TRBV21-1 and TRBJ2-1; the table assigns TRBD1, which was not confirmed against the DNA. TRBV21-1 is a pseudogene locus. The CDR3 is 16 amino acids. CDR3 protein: CAILHTGTGVHNEQFF. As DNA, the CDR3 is TGTGCCATCCTACACACCGGGACAGGGGTCCACAATGAGCAGTTCTTC.

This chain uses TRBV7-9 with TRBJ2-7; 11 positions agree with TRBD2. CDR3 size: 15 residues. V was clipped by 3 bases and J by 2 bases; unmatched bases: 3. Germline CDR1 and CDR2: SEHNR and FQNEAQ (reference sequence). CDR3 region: CASSFSGGDTYEQYF. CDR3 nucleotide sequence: TGTGCCAGCAGCTTTAGCGGGGGGGATACCTACGAGCAGTACTTC.

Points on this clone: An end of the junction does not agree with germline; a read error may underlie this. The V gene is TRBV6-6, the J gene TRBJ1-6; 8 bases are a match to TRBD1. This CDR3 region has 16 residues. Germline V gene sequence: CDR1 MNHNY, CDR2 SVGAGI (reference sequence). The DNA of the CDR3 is TGTGCCGGCAGTTACTCGTTGGCAGGGGGCGAGGCACCCCTCCACTTT. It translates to CAGSYSLAGGEAPLHF.

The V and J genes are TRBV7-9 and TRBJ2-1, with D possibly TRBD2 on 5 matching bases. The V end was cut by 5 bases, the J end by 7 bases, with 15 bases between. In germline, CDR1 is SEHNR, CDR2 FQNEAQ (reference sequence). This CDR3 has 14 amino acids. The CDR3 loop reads CASSPFGERNEQFF. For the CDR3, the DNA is TGTGCCAGCAGCCCCTTCGGGGAGCGTAATGAGCAGTTCTTC.

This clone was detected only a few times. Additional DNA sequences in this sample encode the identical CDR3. The DNA of the CDR3 is TGCGCCAGCAGCCAAGACCACAGCTACGAGCAGTACTTC. Translated: CASSQDHSYEQYF. The chain employs TRBV4-1 and TRBJ2-7; no definite D call. Germline CDR1 and CDR2: MGHRA and YSYEKL. CDR3 length: 13 amino acids. Between the trimmed V and J ends, which lost 0 bases and 3 bases, there was a span of 6 bases.

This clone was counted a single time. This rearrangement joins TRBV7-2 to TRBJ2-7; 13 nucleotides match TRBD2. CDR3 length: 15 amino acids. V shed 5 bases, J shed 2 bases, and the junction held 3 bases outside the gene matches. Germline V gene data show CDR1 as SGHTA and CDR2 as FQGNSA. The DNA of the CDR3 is TGTGCCAGCAGCCGGACTAGCGGGAGTGCCTACGAGCAGTACTTC. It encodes CASSRTSGSAYEQYF.

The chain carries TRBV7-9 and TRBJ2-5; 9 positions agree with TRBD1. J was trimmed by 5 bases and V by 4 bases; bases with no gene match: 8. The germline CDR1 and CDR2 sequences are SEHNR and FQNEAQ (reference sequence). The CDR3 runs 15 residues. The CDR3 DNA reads TGTGCCAGCAGCTCCGGGACAGGGATGTGGGAGACCCAGTACTTC. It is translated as CASSSGTGMWETQYF.

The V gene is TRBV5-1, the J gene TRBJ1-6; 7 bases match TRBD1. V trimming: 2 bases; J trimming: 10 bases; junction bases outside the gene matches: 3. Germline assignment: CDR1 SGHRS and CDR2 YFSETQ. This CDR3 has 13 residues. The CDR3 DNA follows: TGCGCCAGCAGCTTAGGGGACAGATCACCCCTCCACTTT. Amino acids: CASSLGDRSPLHF.

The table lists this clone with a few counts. As DNA, the CDR3 is TGTGCCAGCAGCCAAGACTATGAGTCCCAAGAGACCCAGTACTTC. Its protein product is CASSQDYESQETQYF. This chain links TRBV4-2 with TRBJ2-5; the D is unclear. This CDR3 is built from 15 residues. V was trimmed by 0 bases and J by 1 base, leaving 9 bases between them. Germline V lookup: CDR1 LGHNA, CDR2 YNFKEQ.

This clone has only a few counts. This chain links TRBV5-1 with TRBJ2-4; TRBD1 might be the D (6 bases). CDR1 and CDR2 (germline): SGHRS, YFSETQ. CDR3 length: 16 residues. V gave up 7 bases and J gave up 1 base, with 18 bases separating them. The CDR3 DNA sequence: TGCGCCAGCGCCCTGGAACAGGGAAGGGCCAAAAACATTCAGTACTTC. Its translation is CASALEQGRAKNIQYF.

The CDR3 region has the DNA TGTGCCAGCAGCTTAGCAGCAAGGAACACTGAAGCTTTCTTT. As protein: CASSLAARNTEAFF. This chain links TRBV7-2 with TRBJ1-1, with D uncertain. The CDR3 has 14 amino acids. Germline CDR1 is SGHTA and CDR2 is FQGNSA. Trimming cost V 0 bases and J 1 base, with 6 bases left between them. The complete variable domain, with remaining parts taken from reference TRBV7-2 and TRBJ1-1, reads GAGVSQSPSNKVTEKGKDVELRCDPISGHTALYWYRQSLGQGLEFLIYFQGNSAPDKSGLPSDRFSAERTGGSVSTLTIQRTQQEDSAVYLCASSLAARNTEAFFGQGTRLTVV.

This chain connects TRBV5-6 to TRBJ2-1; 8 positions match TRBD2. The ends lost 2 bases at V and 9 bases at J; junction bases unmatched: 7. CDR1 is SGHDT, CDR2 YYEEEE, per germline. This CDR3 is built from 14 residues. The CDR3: CASSFTGLEGEQFF. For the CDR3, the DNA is TGTGCCAGCAGCTTTACGGGACTAGAGGGTGAGCAGTTCTTC.

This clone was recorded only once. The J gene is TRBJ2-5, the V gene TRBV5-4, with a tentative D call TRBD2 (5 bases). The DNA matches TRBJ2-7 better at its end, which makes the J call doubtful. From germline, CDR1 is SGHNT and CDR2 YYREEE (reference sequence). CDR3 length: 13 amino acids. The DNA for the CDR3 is TGTGCCAGCAGCCCGGACTTATATTACGAGCAGTACTTC. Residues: CASSPDLYYEQYF.

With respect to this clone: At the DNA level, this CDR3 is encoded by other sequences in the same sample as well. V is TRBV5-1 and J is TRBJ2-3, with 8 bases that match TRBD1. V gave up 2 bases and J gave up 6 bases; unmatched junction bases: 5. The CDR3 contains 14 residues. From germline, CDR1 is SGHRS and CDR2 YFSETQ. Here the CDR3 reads CASSFGQGADTQYF. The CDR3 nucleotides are TGCGCCAGCAGCTTCGGACAGGGTGCCGATACGCAGTATTTT.

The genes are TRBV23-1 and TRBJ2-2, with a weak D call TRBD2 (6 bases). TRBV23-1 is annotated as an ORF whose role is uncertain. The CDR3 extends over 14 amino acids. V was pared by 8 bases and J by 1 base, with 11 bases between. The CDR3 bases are TGCGCCAGCTTTAGCGGACAGAACACCGGGGAGCTGTTTTTT. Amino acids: CASFSGQNTGELFF.

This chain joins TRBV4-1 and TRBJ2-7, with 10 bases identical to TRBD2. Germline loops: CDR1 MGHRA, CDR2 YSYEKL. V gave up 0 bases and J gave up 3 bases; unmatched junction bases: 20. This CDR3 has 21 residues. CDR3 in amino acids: CASSQDPMRSTRRTSGYEQYF. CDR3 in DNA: TGCGCCAGCAGCCAAGATCCCATGCGCTCAACTCGCAGGACTAGCGGCTACGAGCAGTACTTC.

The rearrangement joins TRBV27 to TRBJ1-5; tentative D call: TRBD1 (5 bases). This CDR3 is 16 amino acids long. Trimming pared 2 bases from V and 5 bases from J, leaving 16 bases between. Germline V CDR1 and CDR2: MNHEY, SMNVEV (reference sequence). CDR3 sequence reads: CASSLRRQSSDQPQHF. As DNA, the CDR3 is TGTGCCAGCAGTTTAAGAAGACAGTCATCAGATCAGCCCCAGCATTTT.

The CDR3 region is CASSDGTGKCEQYF. DNA for the CDR3: TGTGCCAGCAGTGACGGGACAGGGAAGTGCGAGCAGTACTTC. The V gene is TRBV6-1, the J gene TRBJ2-7; the match to TRBD1 covers 9 bases. The V segment lost 3 bases and the J segment 6 bases; nucleotides outside the gene matches: 6. The CDR3 runs to 14 residues. The V gene's germline CDR1 is MNHNS and CDR2 SASEGT.

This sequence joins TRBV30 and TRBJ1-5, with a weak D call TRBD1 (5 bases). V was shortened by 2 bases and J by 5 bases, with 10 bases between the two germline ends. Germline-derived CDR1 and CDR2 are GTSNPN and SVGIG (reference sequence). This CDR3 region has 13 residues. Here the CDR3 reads CAWSREGHQPQHF. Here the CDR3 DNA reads TGTGCCTGGAGTCGGGAGGGGCATCAGCCCCAGCATTTT.